The 19 T cell receptor beta chains reported below all come from one sample, sequenced in a study of blood T cell repertoires in COVID-19. Libraries were prepared by immunoSEQ multiplex PCR; TCRdb keeps only in-frame clonotypes and omits some of them. The sample has fewer than 350,000 clones; about 86% are singletons. Sequences were obtained from peripheral blood. The source is a woman younger than 45 who had recovered from COVID-19.

V gene TRBV18 combines with J gene TRBJ2-1; 9 positions match TRBD2. V lost 6 bases, J lost 0 bases, and 6 bases stayed unmatched. The CDR3 is 16 amino acids. Germline V lookup: CDR1 KGHSH, CDR2 LQKENI. The CDR3 bases are TGTGCCAGCTCGATTAGCGGGAGCCTCTCCTACAATGAGCAGTTCTTC. Protein: CASSISGSLSYNEQFF.

The chain employs TRBV6-5 and TRBJ2-3; 7 bases align to TRBD2. This CDR3 has 14 amino acids. J was trimmed by 6 bases and V by 7 bases; bases with no gene match: 10. Germline loops: CDR1 MNHEY, CDR2 SVGAGI. The CDR3 DNA follows: TGTGCCAGCACGGGGGGAAGTTCGCACGATACGCAGTATTTT. This translates into CASTGGSSHDTQYF.

This rearrangement joins TRBV5-1 to TRBJ2-6; 7 bases line up with TRBD1. CDR1 and CDR2 (germline): SGHRS, YFSETQ. V gave up 2 bases and J gave up 4 bases; unmatched junction bases: 3. The CDR3 is made up of 15 amino acids. CDR3 sequence: CASSFQGQGANVLTF. The DNA of the CDR3 is TGCGCCAGCAGCTTCCAGGGACAGGGGGCCAACGTCCTGACTTTC. The variable domain in full, completed from reference TRBV5-1 and TRBJ2-6, reads KAGVTQTPRYLIKTRGQQVTLSCSPISGHRSVSWYQQTPGQGLQFLFEYFSETQRNKGNFPGRFSGRQFSNSRSEMNVSTLELGDSALYLCASSFQGQGANVLTFGAGSRLTVL.

V usage is TRBV29-1 and J usage is TRBJ2-1; 10 nucleotides agree with TRBD2. This CDR3 has 16 residues. With 1 base clipped from V and 4 bases from J, the junction kept 7 bases outside the gene matches. Per the germline V gene, CDR1 is SQVTM and CDR2 is ANQGSEA. CDR3 nucleotide sequence: TGCAGCGTTGAAGGGGGCCTAGCGGGGGCGTACAATGAGCAGTTCTTC. This translates into CSVEGGLAGAYNEQFF.

The CDR3 nucleotides read TGTGCCAGCGGGTACGGGAGTGGGGAGCTGTTTTTT. It specifies CASGYGSGELFF. The chain joins TRBV25-1 to TRBJ2-2, with a weak D call TRBD2 (6 bases). The CDR3 runs to 12 residues. Germline CDR1 MGHDK, CDR2 SYGVNS. Trimming stripped 8 bases from V and 8 bases from J, with 12 bases between. The whole variable domain, remainder taken from reference TRBV25-1 and TRBJ2-2, is EADIYQTPRYLVIGTGKKITLECSQTMGHDKMYWYQQDPGMELHLIHYSYGVNSTEKGDLSSESTVSRIRTEHFPLTLESARPSHTSQYLCASGYGSGELFFGEGSRLTVL.

The V call is TRBV5-6, the J call TRBJ2-7, with TRBD1 matching 9 bases. This CDR3 contains 14 residues. Germline CDR1 and CDR2: SGHDT and YYEEEE. Trimming at V came to 3 bases and at J to 12 bases, leaving 13 bases not matched to a gene. CDR3 in DNA: TGTGCCAGCAGCTGGGATCGGGACAGGGCCCGTGCGTACTTC. Its translation is CASSWDRDRARAYF. Using reference TRBV5-6 and TRBJ2-7 for the parts outside the CDR3, the full variable domain is DAGVTQSPTHLIKTRGQQVTLRCSPKSGHDTVSWYQQALGQGPQFIFQYYEEEERQRGNFPDRFSGHQFPNYSSELNVNALLLGDSALYLCASSWDRDRARAYFGPGTRLTVT.

This rearrangement joins TRBV21-1 to TRBJ2-3; the table's D call, TRBD2, has no DNA check behind it. TRBV21-1 constitutes a pseudogene. This CDR3 is 14 amino acids long. The CDR3 here is CASSTSGRTDTQYF. For the CDR3, the DNA is TGTGCCAGCTCGACTAGCGGGAGAACAGATACGCAGTATTTT.

This chain connects TRBV5-1 to TRBJ1-1, with 8 bases aligning to TRBD1. The CDR3 spans 17 residues. V gave up 1 base and J gave up 1 base; unmatched junction bases: 9. Germline CDR1 is SGHRS and CDR2 is YFSETQ. The CDR3 spells CASSLFTGGIRNTEAFF. As DNA, the CDR3 is TGCGCCAGCAGCTTGTTTACAGGGGGTATCCGGAACACTGAAGCTTTCTTT.

The rearrangement links TRBV11-2 to TRBJ1-1, with a weak D call TRBD1 (5 bases). Looked up from germline, CDR1 is SGHAT and CDR2 is FQNNGV. With 2 bases removed from V and 0 bases from J, the gap between germline ends came to 22 bases. The CDR3 runs 19 residues. The CDR3 DNA is TGTGCCAGCAGCTTAATGAGTCCGCTGGGCGCGGGACTGAACACTGAAGCTTTCTTT. Its protein product is CASSLMSPLGAGLNTEAFF. The full variable domain, rest sourced from reference TRBV11-2 and TRBJ1-1, is EAGVAQSPRYKIIEKRQSVAFWCNPISGHATLYWYQQILGQGPKLLIQFQNNGVVDDSQLPKDRFSAERLKGVDSTLKIQPAKLEDSAVYLCASSLMSPLGAGLNTEAFFGQGTRLTVV.

This rearrangement joins TRBV27 to TRBJ2-5; 12 positions agree with TRBD2. Germline V gives CDR1 MNHEY, CDR2 SMNVEV (reference sequence). J was trimmed by 4 bases and V by 5 bases; bases with no gene match: 5. CDR3 size: 15 residues. The CDR3, as DNA: TGTGCCAGCAGTCCTAGCGGGGGGGCTTTAGAGACCCAGTACTTC. Amino acids: CASSPSGGALETQYF.

The V and J genes are TRBV19 and TRBJ1-2; 8 bases agree with TRBD1. This CDR3 is 14 amino acids long. V shed 7 bases and J 4 bases; nucleotides not matched to a gene: 8. The germline gives CDR1 LNHDA, CDR2 SQIVND (reference sequence). DNA of the CDR3: TGTGCCAGTAACCTAGCGACAGGGGCCTATGGCTACACCTTC. This sequence encodes CASNLATGAYGYTF.

J is TRBJ2-2 and V is TRBV12-5, with TRBD2 as a possible D gene (6 bases). Germline assignment: CDR1 LGHNT and CDR2 FRNRAP. This CDR3 is 15 amino acids long. V was pared by 6 bases and J by 0 bases, with 11 bases between. CDR3 nucleotides: TGTGCTAGTGGAACGGGGGACTCGAACACCGGGGAGCTGTTTTTT. Protein: CASGTGDSNTGELFF.

The chain joins TRBV6-5 to TRBJ1-2; 10 nucleotides align to TRBD1. The CDR3 length is 15 residues. V shed 6 bases and J 2 bases; nucleotides not matched to a gene: 6. Per germline, CDR1 MNHEY and CDR2 SVGAGI. CDR3 loop: CASSTPGQGNYGYTF. In DNA, the CDR3 is TGTGCCAGCAGCACCCCGGGACAGGGGAACTATGGCTACACCTTC.

The chain recombines TRBV28 with TRBJ2-7; 11 bases map to TRBD2. Germline trimming cut 0 bases from V and 2 bases from J; bases unmatched to any gene: 6. Germline V CDR1 and CDR2: MDHEN, SYDVKM. The CDR3 extends over 17 amino acids. This CDR3 reads CASSLWRLTSGTYEQYF. CDR3 nucleotides: TGTGCCAGCAGTTTATGGAGACTGACTAGCGGGACCTACGAGCAGTACTTC.

This clone was counted only a few times. The chain recombines TRBV7-8 with TRBJ2-7; TRBD1 aligns across 7 bases. CDR3 size: 13 residues. CDR1 is SGHVS and CDR2 is FQNEAQ in the germline V gene. The J segment lost 2 bases and the V segment lost 5 bases, leaving 3 bases of the junction unmatched. Written as DNA, the CDR3 is TGTGCCAGCAGCGAGGACAGGCCCTACGAGCAGTACTTC. Amino acids: CASSEDRPYEQYF.

J is TRBJ2-7 and V is TRBV5-6; D is perhaps TRBD2 (6 bases). The CDR3 covers 13 residues. Deletions cut 4 bases from V and 4 bases from J, with 12 bases between. Germline lookup yields CDR1 SGHDT and CDR2 YYEEEE. CDR3 sequence reads: CASSPWGGYEQYF. The CDR3 DNA reads TGTGCCAGCAGCCCGTGGGGAGGTTACGAGCAGTACTTC.

The J gene is TRBJ2-7, the V gene TRBV27; TRBD1 might be the D (6 bases). CDR1 and CDR2 from the germline V gene are MNHEY and SMNVEV (reference sequence). Trimming stripped 2 bases from V and 4 bases from J, with 18 bases between. The CDR3 has 16 residues. The CDR3 coding sequence is TGTGCCAGCAGTTTAGGAGTTCTCCAGGGGACATACGAGCAGTACTTC. It is translated as CASSLGVLQGTYEQYF.

The V gene is TRBV5-1, the J gene TRBJ2-1; 11 bases align to TRBD2. Trimming at V came to 0 bases and at J to 15 bases, leaving 8 bases not matched to a gene. The CDR3 runs 14 residues. Germline CDR1 is SGHRS and CDR2 is YFSETQ. The chain's CDR3 is CASSLAQTSGKLFF. CDR3 in DNA: TGCGCCAGCAGCTTGGCCCAGACTAGCGGGAAGTTGTTCTTC.

Remarks on this clone: The same CDR3 also results from other DNA sequences found in this sample. The chain recombines TRBV5-1 with TRBJ2-7, with 7 bases fitting TRBD1. CDR1 and CDR2 (germline): SGHRS, YFSETQ. The CDR3 is 14 amino acids. The V segment lost 0 bases and the J segment 0 bases; nucleotides outside the gene matches: 0. The CDR3 here is CASSLGDSSYEQYF. In DNA, the CDR3 is TGCGCCAGCAGCTTGGGGGACAGCTCCTACGAGCAGTACTTC.